The 3 T cell receptor beta chains given below trace back to one sample, sequenced in a study of blood T cell repertoires in COVID-19. Clones were read by immunoSEQ multiplex PCR, and TCRdb kept only the in-frame ones, dropping some. This sample has about 47,000 clones, with approximately 88% found just once. The sample was peripheral blood. The source is a human donor with active COVID-19. The donor label of this sample is uncertain.

The V call is TRBV9, the J call TRBJ2-1; the match to TRBD2 covers 10 bases. The J segment lost 0 bases and the V segment lost 5 bases, leaving 5 bases of the junction unmatched. The CDR3 spans 16 residues. CDR1 and CDR2 (germline): SGDLS, YYNGEE. CDR3 sequence reads: CASSKLAGSSYNEQFF. CDR3 in DNA: TGTGCCAGCAGTAAACTAGCGGGGAGCTCCTACAATGAGCAGTTCTTC.

This clone was seen once. V usage is TRBV20-1 and J usage is TRBJ2-7; TRBD2 agrees at 7 bases. With V trimmed by 5 bases and J by 5 bases, 3 bases remained unmatched. The CDR3 extends over 11 amino acids. The V gene's germline CDR1 is DFQATT and CDR2 SNEGSKA (reference sequence). CDR3 in amino acids: CSAREENEQYF. For the CDR3, the DNA is TGCAGTGCTCGGGAGGAGAACGAGCAGTACTTC.

The genes are TRBV19 and TRBJ2-5; possible D gene TRBD2, 5 bases. Per the germline V gene, CDR1 is LNHDA and CDR2 is SQIVND (reference sequence). Trimming stripped 1 base from V and 2 bases from J, with 11 bases between. The length of the CDR3 is 15 residues. CDR3 sequence (DNA): TGTGCCAGTAGTATAGGGTACCGAGGGCAAGAGACCCAGTACTTC. It specifies CASSIGYRGQETQYF.